This T cell receptor beta chain appears in the sequencing data of a study of blood T cells in healthy people across ages. Study details: T cells yielded about one barcoded beta molecule per two cells through template switching.

Germline CDR1 is MNHEY and CDR2 is SVGAGI. The CDR3 sequence is 12 residues long. V was pared by 8 bases and J by 6 bases, with 12 bases between. A second roughly 6 to 12 cycle PCR used barcoded and J-beta primers. MiXCR was run by TCRdb on the 5' RACE reads, yielding one entry per CDR3 protein. The sample holds 1.5 million to 1.9 million distinct CDR3 sequences, approximately 39% seen once. The receptor was derived from a woman between 18 and 29 years old in good health. The sequenced sample consisted of blood. The chain combines TRBV6-5 with TRBJ2-3, with a possible D match to TRBD1 (6 bases). CDR3 DNA: TGTGCCAGCGCAGGGGAAACGGATACGCAGTATTTT. Translating it yields CASAGETDTQYF.